Listed below are T cell receptor beta chains from one sample, sequenced in a study of T cells in Graves' hyperthyroidism and ophthalmopathy. TCRdb reanalysed the multiplex PCR reads using MiXCR and keeps one entry per CDR3 protein. The data hold about 770,000 distinct CDR3 sequences, with about 17% observed a single time. The sample was blood. The receptors come from a woman in her forties or fifties with Graves' hyperthyroidism that later progressed to Graves' ophthalmopathy. CDR3s include the opening cysteine and the closing phenylalanine or tryptophan. Each record gives: J gene, V gene, clone size, D gene, CDR3 protein, CDR3 DNA. The D gene is left open where the match is weak. Some rows have no size entry. The others give once, few or many, or a class for an expanded clone.

TRBJ1-5 | TRBV18 | many | TRBD1 | CASSPSGGGQPQHF | TGTGCCAGCTCACCATCAGGGGGCGGTCAGCCCCAGCATTTT
TRBJ2-1 | TRBV12-5 | many | . | CASGTGTWDNEQFF | TGTGCTAGTGGGACGGGCACCTGGGACAATGAGCAGTTCTTC
TRBJ2-1 | TRBV19 | . | . | CASRPHAGYNEQFF | TGTGCCAGTAGGCCTCATGCTGGATACAATGAGCAGTTCTTC
TRBJ1-2 | TRBV12-3/TRBV12-4 | many | . | CASSLVGMEGYTF | TGTGCCAGCAGCCTAGTCGGCATGGAGGGCTACACCTTC
TRBJ1-2 | TRBV20-1 | many | TRBD1 | CSASGTGPRQGYTF | TGCAGTGCTAGTGGGACAGGACCCCGGCAAGGCTACACCTTC
TRBJ2-1 | TRBV2 | . | . | CVSRVHGAGEQFF | TGTGTCAGCAGGGTTCACGGGGCAGGTGAGCAGTTCTTC
TRBJ1-3 | TRBV6-1 | few | TRBD1 | CASSGQDWAGNTIYF | TGTGCCAGCAGCGGACAGGACTGGGCTGGAAACACCATATATTTT
TRBJ2-3 | TRBV6-5 | many | . | CASSSRVKWQHSTDTQYF | TGTGCCAGCAGTTCGCGCGTCAAATGGCAGCATAGCACAGATACGCAGTATTTT
TRBJ1-2 | TRBV19 | many | . | CATEAYGYTF | TGTGCCACAGAAGCCTATGGCTACACCTTC
TRBJ1-2 | TRBV13 | few | TRBD1 | CASSPIGDRAYGYTF | TGTGCCAGCAGCCCTATTGGGGACAGGGCCTATGGCTACACCTTC
TRBJ1-4 | TRBV11-2 | many | . | CASTLPSNEKLFF | TGTGCCAGCACTCTCCCCTCAAATGAAAAACTGTTTTTT
TRBJ1-5 | TRBV20-1 | . | . | CSAQTGGNQPQHF | TGCAGTGCCCAGACGGGGGGGAATCAGCCCCAGCATTTT
TRBJ1-1 | TRBV27 | many | . | CASREGGTEAFF | TGTGCCAGCAGGGAAGGGGGTACTGAAGCTTTCTTT
TRBJ2-5 | TRBV29-1 | many | . | CSVETGETQYF | TGCAGCGTTGAAACCGGAGAGACCCAGTACTTC
TRBJ1-1 | TRBV2 | few | . | CASSEVTSTEAFF | TGTGCCAGCAGTGAAGTCACGAGCACTGAAGCTTTCTTT
TRBJ2-5 | TRBV25-1 | few | TRBD2 | CASSEGLAGLETQYF | TGTGCCAGCAGTGAGGGACTAGCGGGGCTGGAGACCCAGTACTTC
TRBJ1-5 | TRBV20-1 | . | TRBD1 | CSASPRQGRNQPQHF | TGCAGTGCTAGTCCCCGACAGGGGAGAAATCAGCCCCAGCATTTT
TRBJ1-2 | TRBV9 | few | . | CASSHDRRANYGYTF | TGTGCCAGCAGTCATGACAGGAGGGCGAACTATGGCTACACCTTC
TRBJ1-3 | TRBV5-1 | . | . | CVDRPSGNTIYF | TGCGTAGATCGCCCCTCTGGAAACACCATATATTTT
TRBJ1-2 | TRBV20-1 | few | . | CSANGGAGYGYTF | TGCAGTGCTAATGGGGGGGCGGGGTATGGCTACACCTTC
TRBJ2-6 | TRBV27 | . | TRBD1 | CASRDRGLTGANVLTF | TGTGCCAGCAGGGACAGGGGGCTAACTGGGGCCAACGTCCTGACTTTC
TRBJ2-5 | TRBV3-1 | . | . | CASSPDGGGKETQYF | TGTGCCAGCAGCCCAGACGGGGGTGGCAAAGAGACCCAGTACTTC
TRBJ2-5 | TRBV20-1 | . | TRBD2 | CSARDLRGGQETQYF | TGCAGTGCTAGAGATTTGCGGGGGGGACAAGAGACCCAGTACTTC
TRBJ1-5 | TRBV11-3 | many | . | CASSPPWRQPQHF | TGTGCCAGCAGCCCGCCGTGGAGACAACCCCAGCATTTT
TRBJ1-6 | TRBV30 | few | . | CAWTGDNSNSPLHF | TGTGCCTGGACAGGGGATAATTCGAATTCACCCCTCCACTTT
TRBJ1-3 | TRBV11-2 | many | . | CASSLVTVSGNTIYF | TGTGCCAGCAGCTTAGTTACGGTCTCTGGAAACACCATATATTTT
TRBJ2-7 | TRBV20-1 | . | TRBD1 | CRPTGVNYEQYF | TGCAGACCAACAGGGGTCAACTACGAGCAGTACTTC
TRBJ1-3 | TRBV11-2 | few | . | CASSLEFLAIGNTIYF | TGTGCCAGCAGCTTAGAGTTTTTGGCGATTGGAAACACCATATATTTT
TRBJ1-4 | TRBV6-5 | few | . | CASSYRTLVHEKLFF | TGTGCCAGCAGTTACCGGACACTAGTTCATGAAAAACTGTTTTTT
TRBJ1-2 | TRBV20-1 | many | . | CSAIARGFEGYGYTF | TGCAGTGCTATCGCTAGGGGATTCGAGGGCTATGGCTACACCTTC
TRBJ2-5 | TRBV20-1 | many | . | CSARDVGSVGETQYF | TGCAGTGCTAGAGATGTAGGTAGTGTGGGGGAGACCCAGTACTTC